The TCR beta chain described here comes from a study of blood T cells in healthy people across ages. The CDR3 loop spans 12 amino acids. Germline V gene data show CDR1 as MNHNS and CDR2 as SASEGT. The V end was cut by 7 bases, the J end by 4 bases, with 11 bases between. Using a J-beta primer mix together with a sample-barcoded 5' primer, a second PCR was run for roughly 6 to 12 cycles. A template-switch adaptor that had 12 random nucleotides put a tag on each cDNA molecule. CDR3-containing paired-end reads numbered at least 2.5 million in each sample. One entry per CDR3 protein results from TCRdb running MiXCR on the 5' RACE reads. The sample consists of 850,000 to 1,300,000 distinct CDR3 sequences, around 43% of them appearing once. General study findings and limits: Across the age range, TCR beta diversity per million T cells fell in a roughly linear way.

This clonotype was recorded a few times. Its antigen is still unknown. The receptor was isolated from an older woman in good health. The rearrangement uses TRBV6-1 and TRBJ2-7, with D possibly being TRBD1 or TRBD2 (5 bases each). Sequenced material: blood. CDR3 in DNA: TGTGCCAGCACCCACTGGGGGTACGAGCAGTACTTC. Translating gives CASTHWGYEQYF.